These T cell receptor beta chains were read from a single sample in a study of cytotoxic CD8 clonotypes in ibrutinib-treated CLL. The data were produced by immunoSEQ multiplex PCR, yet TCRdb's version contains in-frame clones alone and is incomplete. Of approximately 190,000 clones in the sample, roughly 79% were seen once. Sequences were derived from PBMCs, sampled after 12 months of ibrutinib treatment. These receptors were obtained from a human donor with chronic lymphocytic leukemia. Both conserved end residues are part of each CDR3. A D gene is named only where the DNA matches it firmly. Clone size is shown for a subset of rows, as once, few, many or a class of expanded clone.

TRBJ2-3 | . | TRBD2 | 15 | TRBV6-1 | CASSEEAGGPDTQYF | TGTGCCAGCAGTGAAGAAGCGGGAGGGCCAGATACGCAGTATTTT
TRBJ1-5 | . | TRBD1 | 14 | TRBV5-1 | CASSPGQGFQPQHF | TGCGCCAGCAGCCCGGGACAGGGATTTCAGCCCCAGCATTTT
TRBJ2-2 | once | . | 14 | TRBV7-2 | CASSFGLYTGELFF | TGTGCCAGCAGCTTTGGGCTATACACCGGGGAGCTGTTTTTT
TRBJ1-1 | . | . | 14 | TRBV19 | CASSRDISNTEAFF | TGTGCCAGTAGTAGGGACATTTCGAACACTGAAGCTTTCTTT
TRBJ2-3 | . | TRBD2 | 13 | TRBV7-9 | CASSLGEGDTQYF | TGTGCCAGCAGCTTAGGGGAGGGAGATACGCAGTATTTT
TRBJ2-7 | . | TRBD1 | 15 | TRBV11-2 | CASSDFRDSSYEQYF | TGTGCCAGCAGCGATTTCCGGGACAGTTCCTACGAGCAGTACTTC
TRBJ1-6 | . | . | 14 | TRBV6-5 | CATRESKFNSPLHF | TGTGCCACGAGGGAGTCCAAATTTAATTCACCCCTCCACTTT
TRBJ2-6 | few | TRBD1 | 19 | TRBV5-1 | CASSRPGGQGVSGANVLTF | TGCGCCAGCAGCCGGCCGGGCGGACAGGGCGTCTCTGGGGCCAACGTCCTGACTTTC
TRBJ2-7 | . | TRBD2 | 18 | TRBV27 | CASSPRTGGREQFYEQYF | TGTGCCAGCAGTCCCAGAACCGGTGGGCGGGAGCAATTTTACGAGCAGTACTTC
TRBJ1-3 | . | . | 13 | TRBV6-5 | CASSYSSGNTIYF | TGTGCCAGCAGTTACTCGTCTGGAAACACCATATATTTT
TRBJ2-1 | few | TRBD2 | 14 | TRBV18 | CASSPGGGYNEQFF | TGTGCCAGCTCACCAGGGGGGGGCTACAATGAGCAGTTCTTC
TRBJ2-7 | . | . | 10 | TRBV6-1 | CASSYQQQYF | TGTGCCAGCAGCTATCAACAGCAGTACTTC
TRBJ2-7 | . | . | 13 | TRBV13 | CASSFDSPYEQYF | TGTGCCAGCAGCTTCGACAGCCCCTACGAGCAGTACTTC
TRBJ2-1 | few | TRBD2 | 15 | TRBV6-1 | CASSFSGGGYNEQFF | TGTGCCAGCAGTTTTAGCGGGGGGGGCTACAATGAGCAGTTCTTC
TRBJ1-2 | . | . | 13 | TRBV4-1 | CASSQDGVYGYTF | TGCGCCAGCAGCCAAGATGGAGTCTATGGCTACACCTTC
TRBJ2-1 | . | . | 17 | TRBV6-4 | CASSDSMGGGGHDEQFF | TGTGCCAGCAGTGACTCGATGGGGGGCGGAGGGCACGATGAGCAGTTCTTC
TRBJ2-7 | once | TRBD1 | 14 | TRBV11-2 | CASSPGTGLYEQYF | TGTGCCAGCAGCCCGGGGACAGGACTCTACGAGCAGTACTTC
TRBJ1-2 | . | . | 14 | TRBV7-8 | CASSLADTSYGYTF | TGTGCCAGCAGCTTAGCGGACACCTCCTATGGCTACACCTTC
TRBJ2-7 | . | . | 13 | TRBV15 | CATSPGLNYEQYF | TGTGCCACCAGTCCGGGCCTTAACTACGAGCAGTACTTC
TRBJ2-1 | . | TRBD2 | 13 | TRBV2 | CASSESAGGEQFF | TGTGCCAGCAGTGAATCGGCGGGGGGTGAGCAGTTCTTC
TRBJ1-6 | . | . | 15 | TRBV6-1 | CASSLGAGENSPLHF | TGTGCCAGCAGCCTGGGGGCAGGGGAAAATTCACCCCTCCACTTT
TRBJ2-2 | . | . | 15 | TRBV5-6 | CASSDTGPDTGELFF | TGTGCCAGCAGCGATACCGGGCCTGACACCGGGGAGCTGTTTTTT
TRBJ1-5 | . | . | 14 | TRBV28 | CATSVQGASGTQHF | TGTGCCACATCCGTTCAAGGGGCCTCCGGGACCCAGCATTTT
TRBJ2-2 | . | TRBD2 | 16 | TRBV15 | CATSRDRGGYTGELFF | TGTGCCACCAGCAGAGATCGCGGGGGGTACACCGGGGAGCTGTTTTTT
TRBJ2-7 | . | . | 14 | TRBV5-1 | CASSTGTRDYEQYF | TGCGCCAGCAGCACCGGGACTCGCGACTACGAGCAGTACTTC
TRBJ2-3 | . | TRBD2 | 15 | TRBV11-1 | CASSLREAGTDTQYF | TGTGCCAGCAGCTTACGGGAGGCTGGCACAGATACGCAGTATTTT
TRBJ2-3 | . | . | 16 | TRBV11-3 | CASSLGVTPSTDTQYF | TGTGCCAGCAGCTTAGGGGTGACTCCCTCCACAGATACGCAGTATTTT
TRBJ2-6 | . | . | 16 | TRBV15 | CATSRDRGSGANVLTF | TGTGCCACCAGCAGAGATAGGGGCTCTGGGGCCAACGTCCTGACTTTC
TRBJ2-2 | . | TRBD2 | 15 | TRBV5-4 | CASSTGLAASGELFF | TGTGCCAGCAGCACTGGACTAGCGGCGTCCGGGGAGCTGTTTTTT
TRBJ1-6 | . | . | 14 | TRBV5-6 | CASSQTGIESPLHF | TGTGCCAGCAGCCAAACAGGGATAGAATCACCCCTCCACTTT
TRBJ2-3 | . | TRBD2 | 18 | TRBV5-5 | CASSFGLAGNPGPDTQYF | TGTGCCAGCAGCTTTGGACTAGCGGGTAACCCGGGGCCAGATACGCAGTATTTT
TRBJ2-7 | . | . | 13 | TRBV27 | CASSLGRGYEQYF | TGTGCCAGCAGTTTGGGCAGGGGCTACGAGCAGTACTTC
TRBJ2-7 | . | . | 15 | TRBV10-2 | CASSVSPGSDYEQYF | TGCGCCAGCAGTGTAAGCCCAGGCTCGGACTACGAGCAGTACTTC
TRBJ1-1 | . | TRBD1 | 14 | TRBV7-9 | CASSLRQGKREAFF | TGTGCCAGCAGCCTACGACAGGGGAAACGAGAAGCTTTCTTT
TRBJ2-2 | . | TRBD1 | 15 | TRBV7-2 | CASRGYRGMTGELFF | TGTGCCAGCAGGGGTTACAGGGGTATGACCGGGGAGCTGTTTTTT
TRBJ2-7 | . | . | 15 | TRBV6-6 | CASSPQPGSGYEQYF | TGTGCCAGCAGTCCGCAGCCGGGTAGTGGCTACGAGCAGTACTTC
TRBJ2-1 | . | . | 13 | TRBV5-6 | CASSLGRLNEQFF | TGTGCCAGCAGCTTAGGGCGGCTCAATGAGCAGTTCTTC
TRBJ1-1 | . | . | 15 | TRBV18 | CASSPSKSLNTEAFF | TGTGCCAGCTCACCATCGAAGAGCCTGAACACTGAAGCTTTCTTT
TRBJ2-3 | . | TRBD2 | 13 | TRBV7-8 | CASSPTSGDTQYF | TGTGCCAGCAGCCCAACTAGCGGAGATACGCAGTATTTT
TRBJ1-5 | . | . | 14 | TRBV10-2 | CATADGYSNQPQHF | TGCGCCACCGCCGACGGATATAGCAATCAGCCCCAGCATTTT
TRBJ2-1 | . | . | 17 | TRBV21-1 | CASSKEDLAGDDNEQFF | TGTGCCAGCAGCAAAGAGGACCTAGCGGGAGACGACAATGAGCAGTTCTTC
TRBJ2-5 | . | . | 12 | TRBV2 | CASTGDQETQYF | TGTGCCAGCACGGGGGACCAAGAGACCCAGTACTTC
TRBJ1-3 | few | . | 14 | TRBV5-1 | CASSLDGAGNTIYF | TGCGCCAGCAGCTTGGACGGGGCTGGAAACACCATATATTTT
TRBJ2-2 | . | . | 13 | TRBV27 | CASSIQGTGELFF | TGTGCCAGCAGCATCCAGGGCACCGGGGAGCTGTTTTTT
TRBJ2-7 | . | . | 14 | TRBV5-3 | CARSLGGFSYEQYF | TGTGCCAGAAGCTTGGGAGGATTCTCCTACGAGCAGTACTTC
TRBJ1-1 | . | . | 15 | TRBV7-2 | CASSFEAQRRTEAFF | TGTGCCAGCAGCTTCGAGGCGCAGCGTCGCACTGAAGCTTTCTTT
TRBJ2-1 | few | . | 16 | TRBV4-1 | CASSQGLGGVGNEQFF | TGCGCCAGCAGCCAAGGACTCGGGGGAGTGGGCAATGAGCAGTTCTTC
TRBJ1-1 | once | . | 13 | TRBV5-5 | CASSLMGYSGAFF | TGTGCCAGCAGCTTGATGGGTTATTCCGGCGCTTTCTTT
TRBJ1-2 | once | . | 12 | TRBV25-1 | CASSDSNYGYTF | TGTGCCAGCAGTGACAGTAACTATGGCTACACCTTC
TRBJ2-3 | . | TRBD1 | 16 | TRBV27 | CASSTRDRAYTDTQYF | TGTGCCAGCAGTACGAGGGACAGGGCCTACACAGATACGCAGTATTTT
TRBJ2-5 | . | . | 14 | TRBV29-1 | CSVERSGVGETQYF | TGCAGCGTTGAACGGTCAGGGGTAGGAGAGACCCAGTACTTC
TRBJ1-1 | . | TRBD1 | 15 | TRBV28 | CASSKGDRVGTEAFF | TGTGCCAGCAGTAAGGGGGACAGGGTGGGGACTGAAGCTTTCTTT
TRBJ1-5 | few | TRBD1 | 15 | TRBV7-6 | CASSRDRVPDQPQHF | TGTGCCAGCAGCCGGGACAGGGTGCCGGATCAGCCCCAGCATTTT
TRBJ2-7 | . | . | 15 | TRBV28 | CASSLSTGNSYEQYF | TGTGCCAGCAGTCTCTCCACAGGGAACTCCTACGAGCAGTACTTC
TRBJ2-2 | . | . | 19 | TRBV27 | CASSPPLRPLRGNTGELFF | TGTGCCAGCAGCCCTCCGCTAAGGCCGCTGCGGGGGAACACCGGGGAGCTGTTTTTT
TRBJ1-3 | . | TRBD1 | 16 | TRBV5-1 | CASSLRGLSSGNTIYF | TGCGCCAGCAGCTTGAGGGGGCTCTCCTCTGGAAACACCATATATTTT
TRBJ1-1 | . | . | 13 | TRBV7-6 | CASSLSERAEAFF | TGTGCCAGCAGCTTAAGTGAAAGGGCTGAAGCTTTCTTT